Included here is one T cell receptor beta chain sequence, with context. Its antigen is unknown. The data derive from a study of shared clonotypes between healthy human individuals. Study-wide background: Each donor's CD8 memory used one plate, CD8 naive two, each CD4 subset three. Study-level points and caveats: Between four donors, naive CD4 clonotypes were shared at a level of about 5%. The four-donor shared clonotypes exceeded non-shared clonotypes in generation probability, with non-shared ones scoring lower.

The data were produced by immunoSEQ multiplex PCR, yet TCRdb's version contains in-frame clones alone and is incomplete. The sample lists about a million clones; 60% to 85% were seen once. After removal of 5 bases from V and 7 bases from J, the junction contained 13 bases not matched to a gene. Germline lookup yields CDR1 MNHNY and CDR2 SVGAGI (reference sequence). This CDR3 has 15 amino acids. From CD4+ cells came CD45RA+ naive and CD45RA-negative memory subsets. The source is a man aged 18 to 30 in good health. Some clones in this sample may be carry-over from other donors' samples. Sequenced sample: memory CD4+ T cells from PBMCs. As for subset: CD45RA-negative fraction. The V call is TRBV6-6, the J call TRBJ1-1, with 7 bases that match TRBD1. CDR3 coding DNA: TGTGCCAGCAGTATTCTAAGGGACAGCATCGGTGAAGCTTTCTTT. Amino acids: CASSILRDSIGEAFF.